Listed here is a single T cell receptor beta chain. The data belong to a study of T cells in tumors after PD-1 blockade. The CDR3 totals 16 residues. Trimming took 4 bases from V and 5 from J; bases not matched to a gene: 12. Germline V gene lookup returns CDR1 SGHRS and CDR2 YFSETQ. Repertoires were generated with immunoSEQ multiplex PCR, while TCRdb's copy carries only in-frame clones and drops some. The data show more than 45,000 clones, more than 65% seen once. This clonotype was obtained from a human donor with advanced basal cell or squamous cell carcinoma (not recorded which). The chain joins TRBV5-1 to TRBJ2-5; 9 bases are a match to TRBD2. The sequencing used PBMCs, collected before anti-PD-1 therapy. The CDR3 spells CASSPGGLAGRETQYF. The CDR3, as DNA: TGCGCCAGCAGCCCTGGAGGCCTAGCGGGACGCGAGACCCAGTACTTC.